This T cell receptor beta chain was identified during a study of T cell responses to AZD1222 COVID-19 vaccine. Study findings and constraints: As reported, nearly half of all spike-specific TCRs target variant regions that are unmutated. Most donors were white British and more were female, and clonal diversity was possibly underestimated.

Second-dose groups at about 4 or about 12 weeks were pooled. TCRdb's copy holds only in-frame clones and misses some; the assay was immunoSEQ multiplex PCR. The sample consists of roughly 90,000 clones, roughly nine tenths of them appearing once. Regarding this clone: The antigen is undetermined.

This CDR3 spans 14 amino acids. The V and J ends lost 3 bases and 4 bases, in that order; junction bases with no gene match: 4. In germline, CDR1 is SGHDT, CDR2 YYEEEE. This rearrangement joins TRBV5-6 to TRBJ1-2; 9 bases are a match to TRBD1. The sample in question was peripheral blood, obtained 28 days after the second AZD1222 dose. The clonotype originates from an adult who received the AZD1222 COVID-19 vaccine. CDR3 DNA sequence: TGTGCCAGCAGCTCCGGGACAGGGTCCTATGGCTACACCTTC. It translates to CASSSGTGSYGYTF.